These 22 T cell receptor beta chains were all obtained from the same sample, sequenced in a study of type 1 regulatory T cells. Using its own MiXCR run on the reads, TCRdb lists one record per CDR3 protein. Among fewer than 20,000 distinct CDR3 sequences listed, around 9.6% were seen once. The sequenced sample consisted of CD4+ T cells, either the whole sample or a sorted fraction (not recorded which). These receptors originate from a human donor in good health.

This clonotype showed up many times. The genes are TRBV13 and TRBJ1-2; the match to TRBD1 covers 8 bases. J lost 5 bases, V lost 1 base, and 6 bases had no gene match. Germline CDR1 reads PRHDT; CDR2 reads FYEKMQ (reference sequence). The CDR3 has 15 amino acids. The CDR3 DNA reads as TGTGCCAGCAGCTTAGCCGCAGGGGGCGCGTATGGCTACACCTTC. It is translated as CASSLAAGGAYGYTF.

The V and J genes are TRBV5-6 and TRBJ2-7; D remains ambiguous. This CDR3 region has 13 residues. Germline V gene lookup returns CDR1 SGHDT and CDR2 YYEEEE. Trimming pared 5 bases from V and 1 base from J, leaving 10 bases between. The CDR3 is CASSPPGSYEQYF. DNA for the CDR3: TGTGCCAGCAGTCCTCCAGGATCCTACGAGCAGTACTTC.

The V and J genes are TRBV20-1 and TRBJ2-3; the match to TRBD2 covers 11 bases. Looked up from germline, CDR1 is DFQATT and CDR2 is SNEGSKA (reference sequence). With V trimmed by 0 bases and J by 0 bases, 8 bases remained unmatched. The CDR3 runs 18 residues. This chain's CDR3 is CSARDSGRTSGSTDTQYF. CDR3 bases: TGCAGTGCTAGAGATTCTGGGAGGACTAGCGGGAGCACAGATACGCAGTATTTT.

In its sample, this clonotype was seen a few times. The chain couples TRBV30 to TRBJ2-5; 10 nucleotides agree with TRBD2. This CDR3 contains 16 residues. Per the germline V gene, CDR1 is GTSNPN and CDR2 is SVGIG (reference sequence). V gave up 2 bases and J gave up 4 bases; unmatched junction bases: 10. CDR3 DNA sequence: TGTGCCTGGAGTATCCCAGCGGGAGGGCCGAGAGAGACCCAGTACTTC. Translating it yields CAWSIPAGGPRETQYF.

This clonotype rates as medium-sized. The DNA of the CDR3 is TGCAGTGCTAGAGATTCTCTCAGGGCAGGGATGGATCAGCCCCAGCATTTT. Its protein is CSARDSLRAGMDQPQHF. This chain joins TRBV20-1 and TRBJ1-5; D perhaps matches TRBD1 (5 bases). Trimming removed 0 bases from V and 5 bases from J, with 20 bases in between. CDR3 length: 17 residues. CDR1 is DFQATT and CDR2 is SNEGSKA in the germline V gene (reference sequence).

This clonotype was detected once. This may be a read error: a much more frequent sequence differs by one nucleotide. J is TRBJ2-1 and V is TRBV5-4, with a tentative D call TRBD2 (6 bases). The CDR3 runs 13 residues. Germline values: CDR1 SGHNT, CDR2 YYREEE (reference sequence). CDR3 DNA sequence: TGTGCCAGCAGCTTGGGCGGGGCTAATGAGCAGCTCTTC. Amino acid sequence: CASSLGGANEQLF.

The rearrangement links TRBV7-2 to TRBJ1-1; no clear D gene. The V gene's germline CDR1 is SGHTA and CDR2 FQGNSA. The CDR3 loop spans 14 amino acids. With 5 bases removed from V and 0 bases from J, the gap between germline ends came to 10 bases. CDR3 protein: CASSLPLMNTEAFF. CDR3 nucleotides: TGTGCCAGCAGCCTGCCGCTGATGAACACTGAAGCTTTCTTT.

The table lists this clonotype with many counts. The chain couples TRBV7-8 to TRBJ2-2; 9 bases align to TRBD2. J gave up 6 bases and V 3 bases, and 11 bases lay outside the gene matches. The CDR3 extends over 17 amino acids. In germline, CDR1 is SGHVS, CDR2 FQNEAQ. This chain's CDR3 is CASSFFRIAGASGELFF. In DNA form, the CDR3 reads TGTGCCAGCAGCTTTTTTAGGATAGCGGGAGCATCCGGGGAGCTGTTTTTT.

The chain is built from TRBV18 and TRBJ2-7, with D unresolved. Trimming removed 0 bases from V and 0 bases from J, with 6 bases in between. The CDR3 runs 14 residues. The germline CDR1 and CDR2 sequences are KGHSH and LQKENI. CDR3 nucleotide sequence: TGTGCCAGCTCACCACCGTGGAGCTCCTACGAGCAGTACTTC. Translating gives CASSPPWSSYEQYF.

The rearrangement links TRBV6-1 to TRBJ1-5; D is unresolved. This CDR3 spans 15 amino acids. Trimming left V 2 bases short and J 0 bases short, with 8 bases between. From germline, CDR1 is MNHNS and CDR2 SASEGT. Here the CDR3 DNA reads TGTGCCAGCAGTGAAACGTGGTATAGCAATCAGCCCCAGCATTTT. It yields the protein CASSETWYSNQPQHF.

This clonotype was recorded many times. This chain joins TRBV20-1 and TRBJ2-1; D possibly corresponds to TRBD2 (6 bases). CDR3 length equals 14 residues. V shed 1 base and J shed 4 bases, with 11 bases lying between them. CDR1 is DFQATT and CDR2 is SNEGSKA in the germline V gene (reference sequence). The chain's CDR3 is CSARVQAGYNEQFF. The CDR3 bases are TGCAGTGCTAGAGTTCAAGCGGGTTACAATGAGCAGTTCTTC.

This clonotype occurred many times. The V gene is TRBV6-1, the J gene TRBJ2-3; 9 bases fit TRBD2. CDR1 is MNHNS and CDR2 is SASEGT in the germline V gene. Trimming removed 7 bases from V and 1 base from J; junction bases left unmatched: 9. The CDR3 covers 16 residues. The CDR3 sequence is CASIRGRAGGTDTQYF. In DNA, the CDR3 is TGTGCCAGCATACGCGGGAGGGCCGGAGGCACAGATACGCAGTATTTT.

This clonotype is classed as medium-sized. The J gene is TRBJ2-7, the V gene TRBV20-1; 8 bases map to TRBD2. Germline assignment: CDR1 DFQATT and CDR2 SNEGSKA (reference sequence). The CDR3 has 15 amino acids. Unmatched junction bases numbered 4, after V lost 0 bases and J lost 0 bases. Written as DNA, the CDR3 is TGCAGTGCTAGAGATCCCGCGGGGGGCTCCTACGAGCAGTACTTC. As protein: CSARDPAGGSYEQYF.

The V call is TRBV10-3, the J call TRBJ1-6; 7 bases map to TRBD1. CDR3 length equals 15 residues. V trimming: 10 bases; J trimming: 9 bases; junction bases outside the gene matches: 15. Germline V gives CDR1 ENHRY, CDR2 SYGVKD. The CDR3 spells CATHSAGTDLSPLHF. DNA of the CDR3: TGTGCCACCCATTCCGCCGGGACAGATCTTTCACCCCTCCACTTT.

This clonotype was seen only a few times. The chain joins TRBV20-1 to TRBJ2-1; 12 nucleotides line up with TRBD2. Germline assignment: CDR1 DFQATT and CDR2 SNEGSKA (reference sequence). The CDR3 covers 14 residues. Trimming took 4 bases from V and 6 from J; bases not matched to a gene: 4. The CDR3 spells CSATGLAGPNEQFF. For the CDR3, the DNA is TGCAGTGCTACGGGACTAGCGGGTCCCAATGAGCAGTTCTTC.

The sample holds many counts of this clonotype. This chain joins TRBV14 and TRBJ1-4; TRBD1 is a possible D gene (5 bases). Between the trimmed V and J ends, which lost 4 bases and 5 bases, there was a span of 14 bases. The CDR3 is 15 residues long. Looked up from germline, CDR1 is SGHDN and CDR2 is FVKESK. The CDR3 loop is CASSRTRGGNEKLFF. CDR3 DNA: TGTGCCAGCAGCCGAACGAGGGGTGGAAATGAAAAACTGTTTTTT.

On this clonotype itself: Just one base apart from a much larger clone, this may be a read error. The chain carries TRBV5-4 and TRBJ2-4; 10 bases agree with TRBD1. The length of the CDR3 is 16 residues. Germline CDR1 and CDR2: SGHNT and YYREEE (reference sequence). Here the CDR3 reads CAGSLGPGQGSTIQYF. The CDR3 DNA reads TGTGCCGGCAGCTTGGGGCCGGGACAGGGGTCTACCATTCAGTACTTC.

This clonotype has at least ten counts. The rearrangement uses TRBV20-1 and TRBJ2-2; 10 nucleotides line up with TRBD2. The CDR3 spans 14 residues. The ends lost 6 bases at V and 5 bases at J; junction bases unmatched: 6. Per germline, CDR1 DFQATT and CDR2 SNEGSKA (reference sequence). As DNA, the CDR3 is TGCAGTGCCCTAGCGGGAGACGTAACCGGGGAGCTGTTTTTT. Its protein product is CSALAGDVTGELFF.

At least ten counts were recorded for this clonotype. The chain joins TRBV5-1 to TRBJ1-1; D ambiguous. The CDR3 has 15 amino acids. The V end lost 3 bases, the J end lost 10 bases, and 22 bases lay between the germline ends. From germline, CDR1 is SGHRS and CDR2 YFSETQ. CDR3 region: CASSSQDTARSGAFF. The CDR3 DNA reads TGCGCCAGCAGCTCCCAAGATACGGCGAGATCCGGAGCTTTCTTT.

This clonotype came up many times. The V gene is TRBV10-3, the J gene TRBJ2-7; TRBD1 might be the D (5 bases). Trimming pared 9 bases from V and 7 bases from J, leaving 13 bases between. Germline V gene lookup returns CDR1 ENHRY and CDR2 SYGVKD. The CDR3 has 11 residues. The DNA for the CDR3 is TGTGCCATAAAGGGGTCCCTGGAGCAGTACTTC. Its translation: CAIKGSLEQYF.

A note on this clonotype: The CDR3 carries no conserved terminal phenylalanine or tryptophan, so it likely arises from a read error. The gene calls are TRBV24-1 and TRBJ1-2, with unresolved D. V dropped 4 bases and J dropped 8 bases, with 10 bases sitting between them. The CDR3 runs 12 residues. Germline CDR1 KGHDR, CDR2 SFDVKD. CDR3 loop: CATSDPLRGYTL. The CDR3 region has the DNA TGTGCCACCAGTGACCCCCTTCGGGGCTACACCCTC.

This clonotype was counted between two and nine times. V gene TRBV20-1 combines with J gene TRBJ2-7, with 7 bases lining up with TRBD1. CDR3 length: 13 residues. V lost 0 bases to trimming and J lost 5 bases; unmatched junction nucleotides: 4. Germline CDR1 and CDR2: DFQATT and SNEGSKA (reference sequence). CDR3 protein: CSARDPTGNEQYF. CDR3 DNA sequence: TGCAGTGCTAGAGACCCGACAGGGAACGAGCAGTACTTC.